This T cell receptor (beta chain) is from a study of neurological immune-mediated disorders. Study-wide results and limits: The study found the most TCR clonal expansion in HTLV-1-associated myelopathy and the least in multiple sclerosis, below healthy controls. When the repertoires were grouped phylogenetically, those of 18 of the 34 multiple sclerosis patients came together in a single cluster of related CDR3 sequences, which points to a possible repertoire-level signature. Private repertoires in all groups were suggested by the absence of shared CDR3 amino acid sequences among expanded clones across subjects.

Ten or more counts support this clonotype. What it binds is unknown. Over 190 million TCR-beta sequences from 15-18 subjects came out of each sequencing run. In TCRdb, the 5' RACE reads were re-called with MiXCR into one record per CDR3 protein. The repertoire holds tens of thousands of distinct CDR3 sequences, about 2% seen once, with around 2.1% in the top ten. Trimming cost V 6 bases and J 4 bases, with 12 bases left between them. This CDR3 has 12 residues. Per germline, CDR1 SQVTM and CDR2 ANQGSEA. The TCR comes from a woman in her thirties or forties with multiple sclerosis. V is TRBV29-1 and J is TRBJ1-2; D unclear. The sequencing input was PBMCs. CDR3 loop: CSVGEDGYGYTF. CDR3 sequence (DNA): TGCAGCGTCGGGGAAGACGGCTATGGCTACACCTTC.